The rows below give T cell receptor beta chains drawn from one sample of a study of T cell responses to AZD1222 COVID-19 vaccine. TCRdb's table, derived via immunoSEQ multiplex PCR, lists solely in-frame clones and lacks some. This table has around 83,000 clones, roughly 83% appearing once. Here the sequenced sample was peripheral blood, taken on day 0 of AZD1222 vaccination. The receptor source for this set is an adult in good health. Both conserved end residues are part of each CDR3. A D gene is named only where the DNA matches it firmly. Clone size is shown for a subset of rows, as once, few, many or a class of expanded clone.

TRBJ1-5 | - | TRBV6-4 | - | TGTGCCAGCAGTGAGAGTGTACGGGGCTCGCCCCAGCATTTT | CASSESVRGSPQHF
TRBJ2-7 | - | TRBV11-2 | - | TGTGCCAGCAGCATGGACGGCGACTACGAGCAGTACTTC | CASSMDGDYEQYF
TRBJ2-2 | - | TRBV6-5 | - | TGTGCCAGCAGTCCTCTGGGGGGGCGAACCGGGGAGCTGTTTTTT | CASSPLGGRTGELFF
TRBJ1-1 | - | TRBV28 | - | TGTGCCAGCAGTTTCGCCCTGGACAGTTCAACTGAAGCTTTCTTT | CASSFALDSSTEAFF
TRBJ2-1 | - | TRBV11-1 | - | TGTGCCAGCAGCTTAATTTGGGGGTCCCTAAACAATGAGCAGTTCTTC | CASSLIWGSLNNEQFF
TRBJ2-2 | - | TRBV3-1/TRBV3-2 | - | TGTGCCAGCAGCCAATGGACCACGAACACCGGGGAGCTGTTTTTT | CASSQWTTNTGELFF
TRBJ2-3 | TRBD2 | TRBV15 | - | TGTGCCACCAGCAGCGGACTAGCGGGAGGGAACACAGATACGCAGTATTTT | CATSSGLAGGNTDTQYF
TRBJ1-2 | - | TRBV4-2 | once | TGTGCCAGCAGCCCTAAGGGATCGGAGGGCTATGGCTACACCTTC | CASSPKGSEGYGYTF
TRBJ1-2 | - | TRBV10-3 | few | TGTGCCATCAGTGGGAGCCCTGAAAACTATGGCTACACCTTC | CAISGSPENYGYTF
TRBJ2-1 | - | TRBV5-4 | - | TGTGCCAGCAAAAGTAGCTCCGATTACAATGAGCAGTTCTTC | CASKSSSDYNEQFF
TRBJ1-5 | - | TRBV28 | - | TGTGCCAGCAGTCCGCAAAGATACAATCAGCCCCAGCATTTT | CASSPQRYNQPQHF
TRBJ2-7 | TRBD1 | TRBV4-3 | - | TGCGCCAGCAGCCGAGAGGGACAGGGTCCCTACGAGCAGTACTTC | CASSREGQGPYEQYF
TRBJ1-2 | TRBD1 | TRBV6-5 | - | TGTGCCAGCAGCGCCCGACAGGGGGCTTTTGGCTACACCTTC | CASSARQGAFGYTF
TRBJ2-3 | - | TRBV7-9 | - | TGTGCCAGCAGCCGGGGACTGGGCGACGCAGATACGCAGTATTTT | CASSRGLGDADTQYF
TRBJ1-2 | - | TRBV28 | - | TGTGCCAGCAGTCCCTGGGACGGAGCTAACTATGGCTACACCTTC | CASSPWDGANYGYTF
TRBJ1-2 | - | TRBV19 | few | TGTGCCAGTAGTATTAAGGGGGAATCTGACTATGGCTACACCTTC | CASSIKGESDYGYTF
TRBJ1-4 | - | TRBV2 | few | TGTGCCAGCAGTGACATGGCCGACCGAGAAAAACTGTTTTTT | CASSDMADREKLFF
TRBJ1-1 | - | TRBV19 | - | TGTGCCAGGAATCTACCCCGACAGGAGGGACCGTCGATAGCTTTCTTT | CARNLPRQEGPSIAFF
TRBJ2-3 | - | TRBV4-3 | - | TGCGCCAGCAGCCAAGATCTGGGGGCCACAGATACGCAGTATTTT | CASSQDLGATDTQYF
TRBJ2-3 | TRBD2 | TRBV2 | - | TGTGCCAGCGGAGCGGGGGTGGATACGCAGTATTTT | CASGAGVDTQYF
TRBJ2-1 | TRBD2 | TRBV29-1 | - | TGCAGCGTTGATATAGCGGGTCTTTACAATGAGCAGTTCTTC | CSVDIAGLYNEQFF
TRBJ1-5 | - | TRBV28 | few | TGTGCCAGCAGTTTAGGGCCAGGGTGGTCGCATTTT | CASSLGPGWSHF
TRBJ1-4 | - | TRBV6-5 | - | TGTGCCAGCATCCCGGACAGAGCTAATGAAAAACTGTTTTTT | CASIPDRANEKLFF
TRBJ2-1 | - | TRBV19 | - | TGTGCCAGTCGGGGGCTACTTGACAATGAGCAGTTCTTC | CASRGLLDNEQFF
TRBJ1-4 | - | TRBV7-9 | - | TGTGCCAGCAGCTTAGCGGCAGCGGAGGAAAAACTGTTTTTT | CASSLAAAEEKLFF
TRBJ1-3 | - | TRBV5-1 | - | TGCGCCAGCAGCCAGAGCTCTGGAAACACCATATATTTT | CASSQSSGNTIYF
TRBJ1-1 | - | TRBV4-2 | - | TGTGCCAGCAGCCAAGCGGGGGGAGGTAGCACTGAAGCTTTCTTT | CASSQAGGGSTEAFF
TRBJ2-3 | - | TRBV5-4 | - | TGTGCCAGCAGCTTGGCGGGGGGCTACACAGATACGCAGTATTTT | CASSLAGGYTDTQYF
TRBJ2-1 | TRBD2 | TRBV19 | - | TGTGCCAGTAGTAGCAGCGGGGGAACAGTTAATGAGCAGTTCTTC | CASSSSGGTVNEQFF
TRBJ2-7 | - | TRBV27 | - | TGTGCCAGCAGTTTATATGGGGTGGGGGAGCAGTACTTC | CASSLYGVGEQYF
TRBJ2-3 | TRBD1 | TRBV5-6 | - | TGTGCCAGCGCGTACATACAGGGGTTTTCCGCAGATACGCAGTATTTT | CASAYIQGFSADTQYF
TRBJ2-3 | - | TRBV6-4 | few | TGTGCCAGCAGTGTTGGGTCACATCTAGCTGCAGATACGCAGTATTTT | CASSVGSHLAADTQYF
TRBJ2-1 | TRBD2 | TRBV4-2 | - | TGTGCCAGCAGCCAAGCGACTAGCGGGACCTACAATGAGCAGTTCTTC | CASSQATSGTYNEQFF
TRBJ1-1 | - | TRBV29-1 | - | TGCAGCGTTGAAAGAGACGCTGGGAACACTGAAGCTTTCTTT | CSVERDAGNTEAFF
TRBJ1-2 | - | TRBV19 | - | TGTGCCAGTAGTATAGGGGCTCCGGCAGACTATGGCTACACCTTC | CASSIGAPADYGYTF
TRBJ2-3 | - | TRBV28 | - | TGTGCCAGCAGTACCGGGACGAACACAGATACGCAGTATTTT | CASSTGTNTDTQYF